The clone carrying this TCR beta chain was found many times. Antigen: not known. The source of the sample is a study of regulatory T cells in long-lasting Graves disease. Study observations and caveats: New patients shared 800 to 1,000 public clonotypes, fewer than the 2,741 shared by persistent patients.

Arm-PCR of CDR3 regions with iRepertoire HTBI primers generated TCR beta libraries. In TCRdb, the multiplex PCR reads were re-called with MiXCR into one record per CDR3 protein. The repertoire holds about 460,000 distinct CDR3 sequences, with 14% as singletons. Indicated time point: newly diagnosed GD, antithyroid drugs for less than 3 months. The TCR library used RNA extracted from PBMCs. The patient group derived from an endocrinology department in Xi'an, China. V lost 5 bases to trimming and J lost 5 bases; unmatched junction nucleotides: 7. Germline loops: CDR1 KGHDR, CDR2 SFDVKD. The CDR3 has 15 amino acids. This sample also belongs to another study, concerning T cells in Graves' hyperthyroidism and ophthalmopathy. This second study notes: Most clonotypes expanded in thyroid above 0.001 were likewise present in blood. A 13 V-J signature model discriminated ophthalmopathy versus stable hyperthyroidism.

V is TRBV24-1 and J is TRBJ2-3, with 9 positions matching TRBD2. The receptor was derived from a woman between 50 and 59 years old with Graves disease. Sequences were derived from peripheral blood mononuclear cells (PBMCs), sampled at new diagnosis, from a patient treated with antithyroid drugs. CDR3 sequence (DNA): TGTGCCACCAGTGGGCTAGCGGGACCTGGAGATACGCAGTATTTT. It yields the protein CATSGLAGPGDTQYF.